This T cell receptor beta chain was captured by sequencing in a study of response to subunit inactivated influenza vaccine (dated by TCRdb to the late 2010s). Regarding the study in general: To follow how T cells responded to a trivalent subunit inactivated influenza vaccine, the researchers relied on deep quantitative profiling of the T cell receptor repertoire. What the authors observed across the whole study: It was suggested by the authors that each seasonal influenza vaccination may recruit only a limited number of new T cells.

Taken from cysteine to phenylalanine, the CDR3 has 14 residues. Only the CDR3 region is kept as DNA, spanning 42 bases read in frame from base 1. The junction shows trimming of 0 bases on V and 4 bases on J, plus 4 bases between the germline ends. This clonotype was seen only a few times. Its antigen specificity is not known. Within one base of it there is no much larger clone, and no base qualities were kept. Receptor amplification or capture employed RT-PCR. The listed sequencing device is Illumina HiSeq 2500. TCRdb trimmed the raw reads at Q25, called clones with MiXCR and kept productive beta chains. Each CDR3 protein appears once, grouped with its most common genes and DNA. This sample lists 290,000 or so distinct CDR3 sequences; 20% to 25% were detected once. About 9.4% of the sample comes from the top ten.

This chain is built from TRBV12-3 or TRBV12-4 and TRBJ1-6, with the D segment identity uncertain. This material consisted of PBMCs from blood, taken about 20 months after vaccination. This receptor was identified in a man between 50 and 69 years old who received an inactivated influenza vaccine. Donor details come from another sample of the same person, matched by shared clones. Read as DNA, the sequence is TGTGCCAGCAGTTTAGCTCCTTATAATTCACCCCTCCACTTT. Its protein product is CASSLAPYNSPLHF.